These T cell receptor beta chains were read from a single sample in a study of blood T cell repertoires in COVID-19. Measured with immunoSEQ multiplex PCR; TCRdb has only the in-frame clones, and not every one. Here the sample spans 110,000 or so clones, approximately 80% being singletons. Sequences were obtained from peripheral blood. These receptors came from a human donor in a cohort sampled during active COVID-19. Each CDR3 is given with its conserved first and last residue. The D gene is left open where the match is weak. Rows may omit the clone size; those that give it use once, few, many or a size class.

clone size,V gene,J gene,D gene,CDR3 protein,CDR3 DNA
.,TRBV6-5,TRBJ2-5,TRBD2,CASSYVGGGSQETQYF,TGTGCCAGCAGTTACGTCGGCGGGGGGTCCCAAGAGACCCAGTACTTC
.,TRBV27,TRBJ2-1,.,CASSHRRVGEEQFF,TGTGCCAGCAGCCACCGGAGGGTTGGCGAGGAGCAGTTCTTC
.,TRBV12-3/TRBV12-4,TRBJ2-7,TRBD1,CASSLTGVYEQYF,TGTGCCAGCAGCCTAACAGGGGTCTACGAGCAGTACTTC
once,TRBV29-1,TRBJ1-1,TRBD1,CSLRTGASMNTEAFF,TGCAGCCTCAGGACAGGGGCCTCTATGAACACTGAAGCTTTCTTT
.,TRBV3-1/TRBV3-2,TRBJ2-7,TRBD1,CASSHGTAILTYEQYF,TGTGCCAGCAGCCACGGGACAGCCATACTGACCTACGAGCAGTACTTC
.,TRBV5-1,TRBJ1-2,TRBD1,CASSLDREYGYTF,TGCGCCAGCAGCCTGGACAGGGAATATGGCTACACCTTC
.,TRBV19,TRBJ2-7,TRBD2,CASSAGLDYEQYF,TGTGCCAGTAGTGCCGGACTAGACTACGAGCAGTACTTC
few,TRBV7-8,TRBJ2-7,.,CASSPGGYEQYF,TGTGCCAGCAGCCCCGGGGGATACGAGCAGTACTTC
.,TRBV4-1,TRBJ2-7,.,CASSQPLGRLSYEQYF,TGCGCCAGCAGCCAGCCCCTCGGGAGACTCTCCTACGAGCAGTACTTC
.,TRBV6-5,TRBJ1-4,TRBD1,CASSIQGVGEKLFF,TGTGCCAGCAGTATACAGGGGGTTGGTGAAAAACTGTTTTTT
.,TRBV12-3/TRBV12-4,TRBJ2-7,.,CASGGREQYF,TGTGCCAGCGGAGGGCGGGAGCAGTACTTC
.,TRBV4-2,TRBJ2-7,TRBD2,CASSKRLAGGPSYEQYF,TGTGCCAGCAGCAAACGCCTAGCGGGGGGGCCCTCCTACGAGCAGTACTTC
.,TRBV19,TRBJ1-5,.,CASTPTGGNQPQHF,TGTGCCAGTACCCCGACAGGAGGCAATCAGCCCCAGCATTTT
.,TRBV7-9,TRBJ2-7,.,CASSLVVAGPSYEQYF,TGTGCCAGCAGCTTAGTAGTCGCAGGTCCCTCCTACGAGCAGTACTTC
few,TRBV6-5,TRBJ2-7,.,CASKETGYEQYF,TGTGCCAGCAAGGAGACAGGCTACGAGCAGTACTTC
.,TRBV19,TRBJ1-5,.,CATSAPIPGGNQPQHF,TGTGCCACCTCAGCCCCTATTCCAGGGGGCAATCAGCCCCAGCATTTT
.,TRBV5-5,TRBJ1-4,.,CASSWGTPGEKLFF,TGTGCCAGCAGCTGGGGGACACCAGGGGAAAAACTGTTTTTT
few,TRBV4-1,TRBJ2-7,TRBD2,CASSQGPASGGLNYEQYF,TGCGCCAGCAGCCAAGGCCCGGCTAGCGGGGGCTTAAACTACGAGCAGTACTTC
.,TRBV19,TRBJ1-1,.,CASSIDPEIMNTEAFF,TGTGCCAGTAGTATAGATCCAGAAATCATGAACACTGAAGCTTTCTTT
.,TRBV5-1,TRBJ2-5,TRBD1,CASSIGQGPTETQYF,TGCGCCAGCAGCATCGGACAGGGGCCCACAGAGACCCAGTACTTC
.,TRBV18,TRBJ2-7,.,CASSGGHEQYF,TGTGCCAGCTCAGGGGGCCACGAGCAGTACTTC
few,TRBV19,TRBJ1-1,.,CASSYRADTEAFF,TGTGCCAGTAGTTACAGGGCGGACACTGAAGCTTTCTTT
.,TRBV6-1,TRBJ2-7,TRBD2,CASSVSWVLAGGSSYEQYF,TGTGCCAGCAGTGTAAGCTGGGTACTAGCGGGAGGTTCATCTTACGAGCAGTACTTC
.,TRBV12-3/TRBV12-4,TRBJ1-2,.,CASSPHRDYGYTF,TGTGCCAGCAGTCCCCACCGGGACTATGGCTACACCTTC
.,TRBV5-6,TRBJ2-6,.,CASSFYQGSGANVLTF,TGTGCCAGCAGCTTTTATCAGGGCAGTGGGGCCAACGTCCTGACTTTC
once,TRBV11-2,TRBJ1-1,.,CASSHLQGLNEAFF,TGTGCCAGCAGCCATCTACAGGGACTAAATGAAGCTTTCTTT
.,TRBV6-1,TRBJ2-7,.,CASSEGRGGKYEQYF,TGTGCCAGCAGTGAAGGTCGGGGCGGGAAGTACGAGCAGTACTTC
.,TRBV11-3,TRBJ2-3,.,CASSLNMDTDTQYF,TGTGCCAGCAGCTTAAATATGGACACGGATACGCAGTATTTT
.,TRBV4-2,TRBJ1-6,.,CASSQSGGETNSPLHF,TGTGCCAGCAGCCAAAGTGGAGGTGAAACTAATTCACCCCTCCACTTT
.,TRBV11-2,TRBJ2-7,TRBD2,CASSLVSGGIYEQYF,TGTGCCAGCAGCTTAGTATCGGGGGGGATCTACGAGCAGTACTTC
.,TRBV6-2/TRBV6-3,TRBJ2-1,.,CASSYNRVSYTMSSYNEQFF,TGTGCCAGCAGTTACAACAGGGTCAGTTACACTATGAGCTCCTACAATGAGCAGTTCTTC
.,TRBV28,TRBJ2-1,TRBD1,CASRSGTGAYNEQFF,TGTGCCAGCAGGTCCGGGACAGGGGCCTACAATGAGCAGTTCTTC
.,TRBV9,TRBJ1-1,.,CASSAKPARGTEAFF,TGTGCCAGCAGCGCAAAACCAGCACGGGGCACTGAAGCTTTCTTT
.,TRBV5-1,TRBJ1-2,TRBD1,CASSLGDRVDYGYTF,TGCGCCAGCAGCTTGGGGGACAGGGTCGACTATGGCTACACCTTC
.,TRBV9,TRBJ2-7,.,CASSVDWLDEQYF,TGTGCCAGCAGCGTAGATTGGCTCGACGAGCAGTACTTC
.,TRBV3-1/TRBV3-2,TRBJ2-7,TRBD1,CASSPGTVSYEQYF,TGTGCCAGCAGCCCCGGGACAGTATCCTACGAGCAGTACTTC
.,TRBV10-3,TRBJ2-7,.,CAISAGAYEQYF,TGTGCCATCAGTGCGGGGGCCTACGAGCAGTACTTC
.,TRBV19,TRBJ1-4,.,CASTPGGSLGEKLFF,TGTGCCAGTACCCCCGGCGGGTCCCTAGGGGAAAAACTGTTTTTT
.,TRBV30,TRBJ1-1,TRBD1,CAWRAHRGGTEAFF,TGTGCCTGGAGGGCTCACAGGGGAGGCACTGAAGCTTTCTTT
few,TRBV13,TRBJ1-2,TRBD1,CASSPPTGTAPTSGYTF,TGTGCCAGCAGCCCGCCCACCGGGACAGCACCCACCAGCGGCTACACCTTC
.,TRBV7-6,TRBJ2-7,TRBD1,CASTSGQGAYEQYF,TGTGCCAGCACCTCGGGACAGGGGGCCTACGAGCAGTACTTC
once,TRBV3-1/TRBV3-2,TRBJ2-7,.,CASSQGRIRYEQYF,TGTGCCAGCAGCCAAGGCAGGATACGGTACGAGCAGTACTTC
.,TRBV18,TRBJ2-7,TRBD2,CASSPSGRGYEQYF,TGTGCCAGCTCCCCTAGCGGGAGGGGGTACGAGCAGTACTTC
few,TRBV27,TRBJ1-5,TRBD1,CASRQLQGGQPQHF,TGTGCCAGCAGACAGCTACAGGGGGGTCAGCCCCAGCATTTT
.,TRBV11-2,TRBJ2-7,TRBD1,CASSDIAGWDRGYEQYF,TGTGCCAGCAGCGATATCGCCGGGTGGGACAGGGGCTACGAGCAGTACTTC
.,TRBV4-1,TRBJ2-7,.,CASSQDLRQDNSYEQYF,TGCGCCAGCAGCCAAGATCTCAGACAGGACAACTCCTACGAGCAGTACTTC
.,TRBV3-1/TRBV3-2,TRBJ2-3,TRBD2,CASSPPIYGGRTDTQYF,TGTGCCAGCAGCCCACCCATCTACGGGGGGAGAACGGATACGCAGTATTTT
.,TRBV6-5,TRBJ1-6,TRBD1,CASSRYGTGDSPLHF,TGTGCCAGCAGTCGGTACGGGACAGGAGATTCACCCCTCCACTTT
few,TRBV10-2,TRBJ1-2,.,CASSLQGLHGYTF,TGCGCCAGCAGTCTTCAGGGGTTGCATGGCTACACCTTC
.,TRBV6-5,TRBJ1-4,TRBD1,CASTGGDRDEKLFF,TGTGCCAGCACTGGCGGGGACAGGGATGAAAAACTGTTTTTT